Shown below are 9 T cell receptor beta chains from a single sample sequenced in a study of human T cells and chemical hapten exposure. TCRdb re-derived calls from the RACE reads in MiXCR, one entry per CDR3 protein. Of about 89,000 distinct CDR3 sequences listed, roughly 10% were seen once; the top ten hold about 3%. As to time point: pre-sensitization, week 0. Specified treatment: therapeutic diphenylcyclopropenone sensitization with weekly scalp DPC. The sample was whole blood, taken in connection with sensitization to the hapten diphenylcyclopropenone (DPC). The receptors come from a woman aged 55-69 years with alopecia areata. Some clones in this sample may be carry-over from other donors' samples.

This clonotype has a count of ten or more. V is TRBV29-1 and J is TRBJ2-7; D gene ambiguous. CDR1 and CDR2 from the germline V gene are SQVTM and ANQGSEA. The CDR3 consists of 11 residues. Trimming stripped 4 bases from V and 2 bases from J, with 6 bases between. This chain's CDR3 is CSVVRTYEQYF. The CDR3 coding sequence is TGCAGCGTTGTACGGACCTACGAGCAGTACTTC.

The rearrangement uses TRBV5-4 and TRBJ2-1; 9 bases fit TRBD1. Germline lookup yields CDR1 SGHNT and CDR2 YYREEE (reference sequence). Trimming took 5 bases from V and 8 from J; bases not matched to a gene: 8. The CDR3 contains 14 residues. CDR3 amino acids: CASSAGTGSYEQFF. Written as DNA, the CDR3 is TGTGCCAGCAGTGCCGGGACAGGGTCGTATGAGCAGTTCTTC.

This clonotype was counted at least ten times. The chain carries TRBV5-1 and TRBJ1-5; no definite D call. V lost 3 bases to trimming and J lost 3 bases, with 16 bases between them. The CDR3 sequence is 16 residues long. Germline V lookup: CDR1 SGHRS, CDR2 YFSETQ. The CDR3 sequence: CASSSGYSPSNQPQHF. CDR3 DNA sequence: TGCGCCAGCAGCTCCGGCTACTCCCCTTCCAATCAGCCCCAGCATTTT.

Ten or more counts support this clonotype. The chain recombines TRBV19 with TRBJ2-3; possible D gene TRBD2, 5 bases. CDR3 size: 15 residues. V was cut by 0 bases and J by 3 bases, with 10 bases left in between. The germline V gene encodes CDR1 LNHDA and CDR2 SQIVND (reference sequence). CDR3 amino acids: CASSIDLSETDTQYF. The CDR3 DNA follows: TGTGCCAGTAGTATAGATCTTAGCGAGACAGATACGCAGTATTTT.

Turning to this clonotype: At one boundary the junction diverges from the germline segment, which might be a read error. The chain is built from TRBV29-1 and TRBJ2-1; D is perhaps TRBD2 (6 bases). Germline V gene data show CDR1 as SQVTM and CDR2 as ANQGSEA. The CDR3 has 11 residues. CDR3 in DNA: TGCAGCGTGGGGGACCGGGACTGGAGAGTCTTC. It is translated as CSVGDRDWRVF.

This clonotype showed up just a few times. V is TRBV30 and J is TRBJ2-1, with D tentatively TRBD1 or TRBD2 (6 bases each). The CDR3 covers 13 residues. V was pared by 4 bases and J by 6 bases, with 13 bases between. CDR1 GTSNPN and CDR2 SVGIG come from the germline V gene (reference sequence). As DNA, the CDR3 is TGTGCCTGGACGGGGGCCGCTGGCAATGAGCAGTTCTTC. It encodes CAWTGAAGNEQFF.

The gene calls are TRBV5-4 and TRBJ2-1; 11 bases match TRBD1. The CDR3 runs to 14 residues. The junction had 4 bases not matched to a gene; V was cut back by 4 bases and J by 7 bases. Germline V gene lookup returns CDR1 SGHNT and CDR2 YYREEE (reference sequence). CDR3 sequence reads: CASSLGQGGNEQFF. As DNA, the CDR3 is TGTGCCAGCAGCCTGGGACAGGGGGGAAATGAGCAGTTCTTC.

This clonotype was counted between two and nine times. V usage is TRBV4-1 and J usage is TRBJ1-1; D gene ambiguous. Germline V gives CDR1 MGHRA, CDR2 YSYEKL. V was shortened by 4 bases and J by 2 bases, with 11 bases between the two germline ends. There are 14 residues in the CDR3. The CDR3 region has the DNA TGCGCCAGCAGCCCAGAAGGGAGTAACACTGAAGCTTTCTTT. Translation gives CASSPEGSNTEAFF.

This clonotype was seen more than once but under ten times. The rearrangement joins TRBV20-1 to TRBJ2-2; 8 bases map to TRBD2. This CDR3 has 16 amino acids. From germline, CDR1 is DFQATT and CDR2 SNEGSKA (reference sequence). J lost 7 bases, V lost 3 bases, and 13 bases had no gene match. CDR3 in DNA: TGCAGTGCTAGGCGACCGGGACTAGACGGGGGCGGGGAGCTGTTTTTT. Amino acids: CSARRPGLDGGGELFF.